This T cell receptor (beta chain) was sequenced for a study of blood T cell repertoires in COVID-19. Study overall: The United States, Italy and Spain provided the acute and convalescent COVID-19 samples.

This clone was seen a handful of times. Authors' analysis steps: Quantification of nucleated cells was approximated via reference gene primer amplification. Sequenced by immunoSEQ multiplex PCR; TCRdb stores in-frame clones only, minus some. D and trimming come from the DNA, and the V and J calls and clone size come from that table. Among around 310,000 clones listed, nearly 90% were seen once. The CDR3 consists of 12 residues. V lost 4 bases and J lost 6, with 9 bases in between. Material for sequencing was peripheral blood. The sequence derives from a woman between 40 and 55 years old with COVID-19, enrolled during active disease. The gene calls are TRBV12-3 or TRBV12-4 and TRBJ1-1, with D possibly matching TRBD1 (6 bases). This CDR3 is CASSYEGAEAFF. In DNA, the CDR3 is TGTGCCAGCAGTTACGAGGGGGCTGAAGCTTTCTTT.